This T cell receptor beta chain is from a study of OX40 agonist ivuxolimab in advanced cancers. Study at large: Ivuxolimab, an agonist antibody against OX40 (CD134), was given to patients.

Assay: immunoSEQ multiplex PCR; the TCRdb copy retains only in-frame clones and omits some. The sample has about 79,000 clones, approximately 92% seen once. Whole-study findings and limits: On average, CD8+ T cells showed a greater number of expanded clones than CD4+. Low normalized T-cell clonal expansion was also seen in some nonresponders. Clonal expansion from baseline to week 6 occurred in both CD4+ and CD8+ T cells.

Concerning this clone: Its cognate antigen is unknown.

This receptor was obtained from an adult with an advanced solid tumor such as melanoma, head and neck, liver or kidney cancer. This material consisted of CD4+ or CD8+ T cells sorted from blood, taken in a trial of the OX40 agonist ivuxolimab.

CDR3 sequence reads: CAISESTLQDTAKNIQYF. CDR3 in DNA: TGTGCCATCAGTGAGTCGACGTTACAGGATACAGCCAAAAACATTCAGTACTTC. The chain uses TRBV10-3 and TRBJ2-4, with a weak D call TRBD1 (5 bases). CDR1 and CDR2 from the germline V gene are ENHRY and SYGVKD. V dropped 0 bases and J dropped 0 bases, with 15 bases sitting between them. This CDR3 spans 18 amino acids.